This paragraph reports one TCR beta chain. Germline CDR1 and CDR2: SGHVS and FQNEAQ. Between the trimmed V and J ends, which lost 5 bases and 0 bases, there was a span of 17 bases. This CDR3 comprises 17 residues. Clones were read by immunoSEQ multiplex PCR, and TCRdb kept only the in-frame ones, dropping some. Of roughly 93,000 clones listed, about 84% are singletons. These data belong to a study of OX40 agonist ivuxolimab in advanced cancers. The sequences come from CD4+ or CD8+ T cells sorted from blood, collected in a trial of the OX40 agonist ivuxolimab. The chain couples TRBV7-8 to TRBJ1-3; maybe TRBD1 (6 bases). The source is an adult with an advanced solid tumor such as melanoma, head and neck, liver or kidney cancer. The CDR3 nucleotides read TGTGCCAGCAGCCCGTACAGGGTGCCACCCTCTGGAAACACCATATATTTT. It yields the protein CASSPYRVPPSGNTIYF.